The 14 T cell receptor beta chains below all came from one sample that was sequenced in a study of CD4 T cells in relation to SARS-CoV-2 and coronaviruses. These TCRs' antigens remain unknown. TCRdb keeps only in-frame clones here, not all; method: immunoSEQ multiplex PCR. The table lists 18,000 or so clones, approximately 75% of them singletons. Before the COVID-19 pandemic, during about 2011-2019, CD4+ T cells were taken from unexposed donors. CD4+ T cells were isolated from the cells after 10 days of culture. The sequenced sample was CD4+ T cells from PBMCs, cultured in vitro. The receptors come from a human donor in good health.

This sequence joins TRBV20-1 and TRBJ1-1; D ambiguous. Trimming removed 5 bases at V and 6 bases at J, with 10 bases between. Germline assignment: CDR1 DFQATT and CDR2 SNEGSKA (reference sequence). The CDR3 spans 11 residues. In DNA, the CDR3 is TGCAGTGCTGGACTAATGGCTGAAGCTTTCTTT. Encoded protein: CSAGLMAEAFF.

V gene TRBV19 combines with J gene TRBJ2-1; 8 bases are shared with TRBD1. The CDR3 consists of 15 residues. The ends lost 3 bases at V and 9 bases at J; junction bases unmatched: 10. Per germline, CDR1 LNHDA and CDR2 SQIVND (reference sequence). This CDR3 is CASSIGTGGRSEQFF. In DNA form, the CDR3 reads TGTGCCAGTAGTATCGGCACAGGGGGACGGAGTGAGCAGTTCTTC.

This chain joins TRBV7-9 and TRBJ1-2, with D possibly being TRBD1 (5 bases). The CDR3 has 13 residues. Trimming shortened V by 5 bases and J by 4 bases, and 11 bases separated the two germline ends. The germline V gene has CDR1 SEHNR and CDR2 FQNEAQ (reference sequence). The CDR3 coding sequence is TGTGCCAGCAGCCAGACAGCTACCTATGGCTACACCTTC. Protein product: CASSQTATYGYTF.

The chain has TRBV6-2 or TRBV6-3 and TRBJ2-5; D may be TRBD2 (6 bases). Germline V gene sequence: CDR1 MNHEY, CDR2 SVGEGT. V was trimmed by 4 bases and J by 2 bases, leaving 17 bases between them. This CDR3 has 16 amino acids. The CDR3 protein is CASSLPSTRKQETQYF. As DNA, the CDR3 is TGTGCCAGCAGTTTGCCCTCGACTAGGAAGCAAGAGACCCAGTACTTC.

The V gene is TRBV7-9, the J gene TRBJ2-5; 7 nucleotides line up with TRBD2. V lost 4 bases, J lost 1 base, and 6 bases stayed unmatched. CDR3 length: 15 amino acids. The germline CDR1 and CDR2 sequences are SEHNR and FQNEAQ (reference sequence). The CDR3 DNA is TGTGCCAGCAGCTCGCAACCTAGCGGCCAAGAGACCCAGTACTTC. This sequence encodes CASSSQPSGQETQYF.

CDR3 DNA sequence: TGTGCCAGCACTAATCTGCAGGACAGCTTGAACACTGAAGCTTTCTTT. Translating it yields CASTNLQDSLNTEAFF. The chain employs TRBV21-1 and TRBJ1-1; TRBD1 was called by the table and not checked on the DNA. TRBV21-1 is reported as a pseudogene. The CDR3 covers 16 residues.

This clone showed up just a few times. The chain recombines TRBV5-4 with TRBJ2-1; no definite D call. Germline CDR1 and CDR2: SGHNT and YYREEE (reference sequence). The V and J ends lost 2 bases and 12 bases respectively, with 12 bases between them. The CDR3 is 12 residues long. This CDR3 reads CASSFPLGGQFF. The CDR3 DNA follows: TGTGCCAGCAGCTTCCCCCTAGGCGGGCAGTTCTTC.

The chain couples TRBV15 to TRBJ2-1, with D possibly being TRBD1 (6 bases). This CDR3 contains 17 residues. The V and J ends lost 3 bases and 2 bases respectively, with 17 bases between them. CDR1 LNHNV and CDR2 YYDKDF come from the germline V gene (reference sequence). The DNA for the CDR3 is TGTGCCACCAGCAGCGCTATAAGACAGGCAACCTACAATGAGCAGTTCTTC. This translates into CATSSAIRQATYNEQFF.

V and J are TRBV24-1 and TRBJ1-3; D uncertain. The CDR3 sequence is 17 residues long. Germline CDR1 reads KGHDR; CDR2 reads SFDVKD. Trimming pared 0 bases from V and 4 bases from J, leaving 15 bases between. The CDR3 here is CATSDLPGQSRGNTIYF. The CDR3, as DNA: TGTGCCACCAGTGATTTGCCGGGCCAGTCAAGGGGAAACACCATATATTTT.

This clone has more than one count but fewer than ten. The genes are TRBV6-1 and TRBJ2-7; TRBD2 aligns across 7 bases. CDR3 length: 14 amino acids. Germline CDR1 MNHNS, CDR2 SASEGT. After removal of 2 bases from V and 3 bases from J, the junction contained 4 bases not matched to a gene. The CDR3: CASSEIRGSYEQYF. As DNA, the CDR3 is TGTGCCAGCAGTGAAATCCGCGGGAGCTACGAGCAGTACTTC.

This chain connects TRBV28 to TRBJ2-1; TRBD2 matches at 9 bases. Germline V lookup: CDR1 MDHEN, CDR2 SYDVKM. This CDR3 comprises 14 residues. The ends lost 5 bases at V and 10 bases at J; junction bases unmatched: 9. CDR3 in amino acids: CASSPGGRAGEQFF. The DNA for the CDR3 is TGTGCCAGCAGTCCGGGCGGGAGGGCCGGGGAGCAGTTCTTC.

The chain combines TRBV18 with TRBJ2-5; a possible D gene is TRBD2 (5 bases). This CDR3 spans 15 amino acids. Trimming took off 6 bases at V and 0 bases at J, with 14 bases between the two ends. Germline V gene sequence: CDR1 KGHSH, CDR2 LQKENI. DNA for the CDR3: TGTGCCAGCTCCCCCGGGATATCGTACCAAGAGACCCAGTACTTC. It codes for CASSPGISYQETQYF.

This clone was seen just once. In DNA form, the CDR3 reads TGTGCCAGCGGAGAGGATCAAGAGACCCAGTACTTC. As protein: CASGEDQETQYF. J is TRBJ2-5 and V is TRBV11-1; no clear D gene. Germline values: CDR1 SGHAT, CDR2 FQDESV (reference sequence). The CDR3 is 12 residues long. V lost 8 bases to trimming and J lost 2 bases, with 9 bases between them.

The chain links TRBV30 to TRBJ2-3; possible D gene TRBD2, 5 bases. Germline CDR1 GTSNPN, CDR2 SVGIG (reference sequence). The CDR3 consists of 13 residues. V was trimmed by 3 bases and J by 4 bases, leaving 11 bases between them. CDR3: CAWRSAAADTQYF. CDR3 coding DNA: TGTGCCTGGAGGTCAGCGGCGGCAGATACGCAGTATTTT. Using reference TRBV30 and TRBJ2-3 for the parts outside the CDR3, the full variable domain is SQTIHQWPATLVQPVGSPLSLECTVEGTSNPNLYWYRQAAGRGLQLLFYSVGIGQISSEVPQNLSASRPQDRQFILSSKKLLLSDSGFYLCAWRSAAADTQYFGPGTRLTVL.